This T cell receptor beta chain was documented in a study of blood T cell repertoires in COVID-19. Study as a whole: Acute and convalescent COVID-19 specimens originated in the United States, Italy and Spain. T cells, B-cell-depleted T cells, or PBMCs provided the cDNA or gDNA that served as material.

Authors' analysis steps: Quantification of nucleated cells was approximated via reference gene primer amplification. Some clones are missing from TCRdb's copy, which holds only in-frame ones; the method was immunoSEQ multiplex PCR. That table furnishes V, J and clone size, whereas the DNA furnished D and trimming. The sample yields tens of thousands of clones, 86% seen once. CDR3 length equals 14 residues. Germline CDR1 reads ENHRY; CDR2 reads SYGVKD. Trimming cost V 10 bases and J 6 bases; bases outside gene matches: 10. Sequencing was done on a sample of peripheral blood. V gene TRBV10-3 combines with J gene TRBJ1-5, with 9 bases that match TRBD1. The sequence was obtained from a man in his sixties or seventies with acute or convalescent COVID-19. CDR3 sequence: CATKGDRVVQPQHF. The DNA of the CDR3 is TGTGCCACCAAAGGGGACAGGGTGGTTCAGCCCCAGCATTTT.